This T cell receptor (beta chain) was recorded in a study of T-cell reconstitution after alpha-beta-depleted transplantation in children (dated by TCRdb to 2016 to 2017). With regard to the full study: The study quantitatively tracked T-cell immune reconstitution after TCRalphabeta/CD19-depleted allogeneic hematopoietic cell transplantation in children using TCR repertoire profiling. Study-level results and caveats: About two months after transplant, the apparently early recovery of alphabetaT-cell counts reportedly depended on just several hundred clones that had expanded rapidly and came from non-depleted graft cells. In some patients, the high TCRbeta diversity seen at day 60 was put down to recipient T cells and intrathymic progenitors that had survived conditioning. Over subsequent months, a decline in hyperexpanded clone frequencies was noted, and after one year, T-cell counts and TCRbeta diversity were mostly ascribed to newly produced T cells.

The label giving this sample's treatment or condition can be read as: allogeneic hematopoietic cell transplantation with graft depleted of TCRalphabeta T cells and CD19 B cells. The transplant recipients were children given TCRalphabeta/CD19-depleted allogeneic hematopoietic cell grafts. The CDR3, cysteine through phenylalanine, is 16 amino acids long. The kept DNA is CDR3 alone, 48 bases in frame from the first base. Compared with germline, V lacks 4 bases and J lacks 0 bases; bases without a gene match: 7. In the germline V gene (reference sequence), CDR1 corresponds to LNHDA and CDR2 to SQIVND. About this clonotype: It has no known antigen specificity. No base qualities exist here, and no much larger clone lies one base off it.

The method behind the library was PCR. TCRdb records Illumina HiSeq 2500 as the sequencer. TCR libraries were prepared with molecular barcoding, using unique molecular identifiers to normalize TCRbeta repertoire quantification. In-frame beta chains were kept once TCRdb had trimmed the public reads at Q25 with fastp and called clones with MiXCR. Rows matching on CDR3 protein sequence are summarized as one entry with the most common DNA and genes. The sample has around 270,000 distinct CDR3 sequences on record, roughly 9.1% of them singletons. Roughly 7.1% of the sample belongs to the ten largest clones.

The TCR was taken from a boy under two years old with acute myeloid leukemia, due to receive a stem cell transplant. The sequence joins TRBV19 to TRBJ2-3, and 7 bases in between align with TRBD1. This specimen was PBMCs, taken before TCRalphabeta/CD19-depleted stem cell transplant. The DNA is TGTGCCAGTAGTACACAGGGGAGTGGGAGCACAGATACGCAGTATTTT. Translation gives CASSTQGSGSTDTQYF.